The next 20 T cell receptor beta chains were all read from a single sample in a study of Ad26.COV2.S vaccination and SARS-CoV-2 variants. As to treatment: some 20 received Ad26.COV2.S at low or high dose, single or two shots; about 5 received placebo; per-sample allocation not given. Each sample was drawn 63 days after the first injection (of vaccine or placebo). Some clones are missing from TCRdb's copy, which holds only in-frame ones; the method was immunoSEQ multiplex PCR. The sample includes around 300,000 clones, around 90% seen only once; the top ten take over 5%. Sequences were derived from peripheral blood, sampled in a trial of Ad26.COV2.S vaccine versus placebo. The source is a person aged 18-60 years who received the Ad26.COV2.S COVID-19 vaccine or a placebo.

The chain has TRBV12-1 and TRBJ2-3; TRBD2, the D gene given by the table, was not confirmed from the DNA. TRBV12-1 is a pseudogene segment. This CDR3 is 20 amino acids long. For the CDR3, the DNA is TGTGCCAGCAGCTTTGCGGTTGATAGCGGGAGGGTCCCTAGCACAGATACGCAGTATTTT. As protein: CASSFAVDSGRVPSTDTQYF.

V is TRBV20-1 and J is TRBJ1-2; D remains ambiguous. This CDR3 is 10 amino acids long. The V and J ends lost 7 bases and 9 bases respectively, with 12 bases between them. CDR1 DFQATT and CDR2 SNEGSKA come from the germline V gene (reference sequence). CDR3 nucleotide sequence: TGCAGTGTCAGGATGGATAGCTACACCTTC. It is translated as CSVRMDSYTF.

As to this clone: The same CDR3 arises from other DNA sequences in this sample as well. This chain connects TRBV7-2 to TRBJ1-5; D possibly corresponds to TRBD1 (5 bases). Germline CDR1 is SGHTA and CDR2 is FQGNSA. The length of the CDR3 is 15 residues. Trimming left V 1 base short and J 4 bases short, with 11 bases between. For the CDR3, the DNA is TGTGCCAGCAGCTTAGGTGGGGGAGGGAATCAGCCCCAGCATTTT. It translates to CASSLGGGGNQPQHF.

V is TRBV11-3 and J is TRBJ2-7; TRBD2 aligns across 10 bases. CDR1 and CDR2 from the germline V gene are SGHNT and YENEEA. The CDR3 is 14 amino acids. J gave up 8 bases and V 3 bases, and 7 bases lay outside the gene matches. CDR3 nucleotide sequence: TGTGCCAGCAGCTTTCGGGCTAGCGGGAGTAAGCAGTACGTC. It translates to CASSFRASGSKQYV.

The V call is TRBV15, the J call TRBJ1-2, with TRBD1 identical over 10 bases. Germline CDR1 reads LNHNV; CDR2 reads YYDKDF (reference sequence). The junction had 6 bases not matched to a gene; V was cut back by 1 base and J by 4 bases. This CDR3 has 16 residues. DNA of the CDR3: TGTGCCACCAGCAGAGCAGGGGACAGGGGCGCCTATGGCTACACCTTC. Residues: CATSRAGDRGAYGYTF.

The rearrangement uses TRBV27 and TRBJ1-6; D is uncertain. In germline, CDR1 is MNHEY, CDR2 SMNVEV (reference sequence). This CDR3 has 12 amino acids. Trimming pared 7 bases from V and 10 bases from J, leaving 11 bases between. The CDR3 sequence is CASMAGGSPLHF. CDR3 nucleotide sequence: TGTGCCAGCATGGCTGGTGGGTCACCCCTCCACTTT.

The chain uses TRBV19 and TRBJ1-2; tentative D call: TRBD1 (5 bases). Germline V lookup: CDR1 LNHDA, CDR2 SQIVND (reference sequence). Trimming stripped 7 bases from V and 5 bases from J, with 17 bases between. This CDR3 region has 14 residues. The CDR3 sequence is CASISSGVHYGYTF. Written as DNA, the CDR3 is TGTGCCAGTATTAGTTCGGGGGTCCATTATGGCTACACCTTC.

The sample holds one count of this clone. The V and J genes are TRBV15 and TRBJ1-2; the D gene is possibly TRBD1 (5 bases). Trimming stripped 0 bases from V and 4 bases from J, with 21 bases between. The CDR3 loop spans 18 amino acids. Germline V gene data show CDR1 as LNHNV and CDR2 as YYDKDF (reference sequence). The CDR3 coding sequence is TGTGCCACCAGCAGAGATTATCTCCAAGGGCAGGGAGGCTATGGCTACACCTTC. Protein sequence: CATSRDYLQGQGGYGYTF.

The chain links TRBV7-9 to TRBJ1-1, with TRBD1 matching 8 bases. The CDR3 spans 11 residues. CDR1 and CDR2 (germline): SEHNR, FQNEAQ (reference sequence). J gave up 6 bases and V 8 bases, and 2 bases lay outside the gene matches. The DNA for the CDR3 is TGTGCCAGCGACAGGGGCCCTGAAGCTTTCTTT. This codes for CASDRGPEAFF.

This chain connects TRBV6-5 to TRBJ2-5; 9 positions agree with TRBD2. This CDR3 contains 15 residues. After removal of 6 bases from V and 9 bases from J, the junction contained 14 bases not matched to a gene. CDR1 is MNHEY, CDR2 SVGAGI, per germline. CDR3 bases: TGTGCCAGCAGCCTATCTAGCGGGGCCCAGGAGGCCCAGTACTTC. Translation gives CASSLSSGAQEAQYF.

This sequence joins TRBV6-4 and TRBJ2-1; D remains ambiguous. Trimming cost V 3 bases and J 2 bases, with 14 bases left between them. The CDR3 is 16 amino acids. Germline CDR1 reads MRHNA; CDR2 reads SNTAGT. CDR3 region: CASSEAVTLTYNEQFF. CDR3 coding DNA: TGTGCCAGCAGTGAAGCCGTGACGCTGACCTACAATGAGCAGTTCTTC.

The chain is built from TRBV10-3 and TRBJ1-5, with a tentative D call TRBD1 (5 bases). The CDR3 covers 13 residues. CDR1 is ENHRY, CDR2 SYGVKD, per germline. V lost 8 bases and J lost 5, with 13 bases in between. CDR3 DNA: TGTGCCATCTCCCGGGACGGAGATCAGCCCCAGCATTTT. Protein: CAISRDGDQPQHF.

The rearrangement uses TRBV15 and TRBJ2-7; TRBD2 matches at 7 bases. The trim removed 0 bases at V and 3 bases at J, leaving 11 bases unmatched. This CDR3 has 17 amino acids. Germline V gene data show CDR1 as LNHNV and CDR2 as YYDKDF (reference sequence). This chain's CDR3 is CATSRDLAAYEGYEQYV. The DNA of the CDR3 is TGTGCCACCAGCAGAGATCTAGCGGCCTACGAGGGCTACGAGCAGTACGTC.

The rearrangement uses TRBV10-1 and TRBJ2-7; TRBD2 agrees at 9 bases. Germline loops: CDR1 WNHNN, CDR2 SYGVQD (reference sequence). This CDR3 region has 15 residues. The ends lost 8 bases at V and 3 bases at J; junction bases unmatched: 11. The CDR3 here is CASPIAGAPDYEQYV. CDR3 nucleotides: TGCGCCAGCCCGATAGCGGGAGCTCCGGACTACGAGCAGTACGTC.

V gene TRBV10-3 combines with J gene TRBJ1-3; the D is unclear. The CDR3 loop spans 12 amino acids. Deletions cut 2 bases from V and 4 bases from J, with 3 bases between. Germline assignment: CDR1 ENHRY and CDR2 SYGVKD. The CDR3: CAISEGGNTIYF. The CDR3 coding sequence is TGTGCCATCAGTGAGGGAGGAAACACCATATATTTT.

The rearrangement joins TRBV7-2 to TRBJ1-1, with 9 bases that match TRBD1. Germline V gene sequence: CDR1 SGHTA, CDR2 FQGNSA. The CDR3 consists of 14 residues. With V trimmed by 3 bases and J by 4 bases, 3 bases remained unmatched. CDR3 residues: CASSLTGGGTEAFF. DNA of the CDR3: TGTGCCAGCAGCTTGACAGGGGGAGGCACTGAAGCTTTCTTT.

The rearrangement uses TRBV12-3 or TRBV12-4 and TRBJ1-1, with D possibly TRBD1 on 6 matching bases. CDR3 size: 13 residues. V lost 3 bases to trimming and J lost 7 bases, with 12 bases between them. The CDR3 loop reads CASSFQGRGEAFF. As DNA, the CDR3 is TGTGCCAGCAGTTTTCAGGGGCGGGGTGAAGCTTTCTTT.

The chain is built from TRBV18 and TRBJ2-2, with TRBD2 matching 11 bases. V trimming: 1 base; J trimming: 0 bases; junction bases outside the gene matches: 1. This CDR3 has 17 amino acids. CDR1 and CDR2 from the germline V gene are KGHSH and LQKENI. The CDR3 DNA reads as TGTGCCAGCTCACCACAGGGACTAGCGGCGAACACCGGGGAGCTGTTTTTT. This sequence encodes CASSPQGLAANTGELFF.

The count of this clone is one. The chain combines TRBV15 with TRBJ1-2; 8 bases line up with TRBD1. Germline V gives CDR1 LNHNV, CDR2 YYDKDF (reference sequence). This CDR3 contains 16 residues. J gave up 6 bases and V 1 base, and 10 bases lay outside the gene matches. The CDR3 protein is CATSRGRGKTGDGYTF. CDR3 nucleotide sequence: TGTGCCACCAGCAGAGGTCGGGGCAAGACAGGGGATGGCTACACCTTC.

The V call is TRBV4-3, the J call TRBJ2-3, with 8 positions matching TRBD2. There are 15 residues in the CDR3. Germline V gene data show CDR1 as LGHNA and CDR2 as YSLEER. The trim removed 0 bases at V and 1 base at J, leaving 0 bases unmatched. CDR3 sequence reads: CASSQETSGTDTQYF. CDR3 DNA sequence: TGCGCCAGCAGCCAAGAGACTAGCGGCACAGATACGCAGTATTTT.